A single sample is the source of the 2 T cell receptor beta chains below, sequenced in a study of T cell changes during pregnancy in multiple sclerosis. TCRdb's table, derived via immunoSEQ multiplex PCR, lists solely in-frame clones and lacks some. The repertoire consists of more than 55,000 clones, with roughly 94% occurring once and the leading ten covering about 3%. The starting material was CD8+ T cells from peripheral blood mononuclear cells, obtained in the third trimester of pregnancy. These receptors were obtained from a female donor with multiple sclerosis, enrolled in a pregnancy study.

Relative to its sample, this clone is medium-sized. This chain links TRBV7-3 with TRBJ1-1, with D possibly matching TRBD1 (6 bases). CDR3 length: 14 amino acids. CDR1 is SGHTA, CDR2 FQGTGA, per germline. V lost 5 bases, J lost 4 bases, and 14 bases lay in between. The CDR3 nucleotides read TGTGCCAGCAGCCCCGGTCTGGGGGCCACTGAAGCTTTCTTT. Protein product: CASSPGLGATEAFF.

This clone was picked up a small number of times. This CDR3 is CASSLNPRDEDSEQYF. CDR3 sequence (DNA): TGTGCCAGCAGTTTAAACCCCAGGGATGAAGATAGCGAGCAGTACTTC. The chain combines TRBV28 with TRBJ2-7, with D perhaps matching TRBD1 (5 bases). Germline V CDR1 and CDR2: MDHEN, SYDVKM. Trimming stripped 2 bases from V and 6 bases from J, with 20 bases between. CDR3 size: 16 residues.